In this sample, the clone carrying this T cell receptor (beta chain) turned up many times. In TCRdb, the 5' RACE reads were re-called with MiXCR into one record per CDR3 protein. The sample has under 40,000 distinct CDR3 sequences, around 7.8% seen once. In Maryland, USA, blood bank volunteers were the healthy controls. The sample belongs to a study of neurological immune-mediated disorders. Germline-derived CDR1 and CDR2 are SQVTM and ANQGSEA. CDR3 size: 16 residues. Unmatched junction bases numbered 12, after V lost 7 bases and J lost 1 base. The TCR comes from a woman aged 40 to 50 in good health. The sequencing sample was made of PBMCs. The V call is TRBV29-1, the J call TRBJ2-7; 11 nucleotides agree with TRBD2. The CDR3 sequence is CSAEILTSGISYEQYF. The CDR3, as DNA: TGCAGCGCCGAAATACTGACTAGCGGGATTTCCTACGAGCAGTACTTC.